This TCR beta chain was sequenced during a study of shared clonotypes between healthy human individuals. At the level of the study: Each donor's CD4 naive and CD4 memory cells filled three plates apiece, CD8 naive two, and CD8 memory one.

CD45RO-negative cells were positively selected for CCR7, leaving out terminally differentiated effector memory CD45RA+ cells. Regarding the study as a whole: Clonotype sharing across donors was expected to vary with sequencing depth. There were few donors, and this limited the genetic and exposure-history diversity represented. The naive CD4 repertoires of a handful of donors were compared, and around 4.9% of clonotypes were shared.

The protocol was immunoSEQ multiplex PCR, while the TCRdb copy is restricted to in-frame clones and leaves out a portion. This table has around 1.9 million clones, about 93% appearing once. Points on this clone: Its antigen is unknown.

CDR1 and CDR2 from the germline V gene are MNHEY and SVGAGI. This CDR3 spans 14 amino acids. Trimming removed 6 bases at V and 7 bases at J, with 13 bases between. The chain recombines TRBV6-5 with TRBJ1-6; D gene uncertain. The clonotype was recovered from a man aged 18 to 30 in good health. Some clones in this sample may be carry-over from other donors' samples. Sequenced material: naive CD8+ T cells from PBMCs. The CDR3 bases are TGTGCCAGCAGGGACCGGACGTGGAATTCACCCCTCCACTTT. Translated, it gives CASRDRTWNSPLHF.